Sequencing of this TCR beta chain was carried out in a study of beta chain features in type 1 diabetes listed by TCRdb under 2018. As for the study more broadly: No differences in mean age, gender distribution, total cell number or subset yield were found between patients and healthy donors. Across all samples, 107,917,701 sorted cells were examined, and cell number per subset correlated strongly with RNA yield. In the study, TCRB repertoires of sorted circulating CD4+ T cell subsets from recently diagnosed type 1 diabetes patients were compared with those of matched healthy donors. Regulatory and stem cell-like memory subsets were isolated from only 8 patients and roughly 8 healthy donors, whereas naive and central memory subsets came from all 30 or so donors.

Remarks on this clone: This clone's antigen is unknown. No much larger clone exists at a distance of one base, and base qualities are not known.

The entire amount of isolated RNA was reverse transcribed using the High Capacity cDNA Reverse Transcription Kit, so the sequenced TCRB transcripts were expressed ones. Deep immunoSEQ sequencing was performed on naive, central memory and regulatory T cell samples, with an average of roughly 3.5 million total reads per sample. Sorted cells were lysed in RLT buffer and RNA was extracted with DNase-treated RNeasy Micro or Mini kits, depending on cell number. To prevent cross-contamination, every cell subset was processed on its own, while patient and healthy donor samples were processed together. The immunoSEQ multiplex PCR was used to amplify TCRB sequences from cDNA, yielding 87-bp fragments that span the CDR3 region. Amplicons were sequenced on the Illumina HiSeq platform. The original pipeline was this. Synthetic template baselines were used to correct PCR bias computationally, reads within Hamming distance 2 were collapsed, and singletons that could not be merged were discarded. Reads were aligned against IMGT to assign V, D and J genes, CDR3 length and insertions or deletions at six rearrangement sites. Within each subset, clonotype counts were normalized to the number of sorted cells before true diversity and Gini coefficients were calculated with the tcR R package. The overlap coefficient, calculated on TCRB nucleotide sequences, was used to measure repertoire sharing. Out-of-frame TCRB sequences from naive cells were analyzed as a proxy for the pre-selection repertoire. Not all clones reach the TCRdb copy of this immuneACCESS table, which keeps in-frame sequences only. Checked studies attribute under half of the gap to unresolved V genes and leave the rest unexplained. V and J calls and clone size are as listed in that table; D and trimming were resolved from the DNA. The sample contains roughly 250,000 clones, over 65% of them found a single time. Around 0.05% of the sample is taken by the ten largest.

Counted from cysteine to phenylalanine, this CDR3 has 15 amino acids. Kept here is only the CDR3 DNA, which spans 45 bases and is read in frame from base 1. CDR1 and CDR2, per the germline V gene, are SGDLS and YYNGEE. The trim is 0 bases for V and 5 bases for J, with a gap of 12 bases between the germline ends. Each donor gave one peripheral blood draw, averaging roughly 100 mL, which was collected into heparinised tubes. Using a panel that included CD45RO, CCR7, CD25, CD127, CD95 and CD27, naive, central memory, regulatory and stem cell-like memory CD4+ T cells were sorted on a BD FACSAria II. Purity was above 95% for every sorted population. PBMCs were separated immediately by Lymphoprep density gradient centrifugation and were stained directly, without being cultured. So that batch effects would be minimized, each experiment stained and sorted samples in pairs, pairing one healthy donor with one patient.

General conclusions and limits of the study: Naive, central memory and regulatory TCRB repertoires appeared more similar among patients than among healthy donors. HLA sub-analyses involved small numbers of individuals, so any influence of HLA type on TCRB rearrangement remained unresolved. In all four CD4+ subsets, TCRB CDR3 length was moderately but significantly shorter in type 1 diabetes patients. Because cDNA rather than genomic DNA was sequenced, highly expressing activated cells could have been over-represented, although no difference in activation and CD3 levels was found between groups. Patients with type 1 diabetes made fewer insertions and deleted more nucleotides at VDJ recombination sites, implying thymic rearrangement abnormalities. PCR may preferentially amplify shorter templates, but because patient and control samples were amplified and corrected together, any resulting skew would affect both groups equally.

This receptor chain uses TRBV9 and TRBJ2-1, with no D gene named confidently. The receptor comes from a young man in good health. Sample: naive CD4+ T cells from blood. This specimen's cell subset or site label, per the study, means: true naive CD4+ T cells. The CDR3 in this case is CASSVGTRYNNEQFF. The bases are TGTGCCAGCAGCGTAGGAACAAGATACAACAATGAGCAGTTCTTC.